The 27 T cell receptor beta chains below were found in one sample sequenced in a study of identical twins. MiXCR, run by TCRdb on the 5' RACE reads, gives a single entry per CDR3 protein. Of around 570,000 distinct CDR3 sequences listed, more than 9% are singletons. The same sample was also used in a study of yellow fever vaccine responses in identical twins.

Sequenced input: PBMCs. The receptors here all came from a woman in her late teens or twenties in good health.

CDR3 nucleotides: TGTGCCAGCAGCTTATGGCCCGACCCCACGGGAGGATATGGGGCCAACGTCCTGACTTTC. Translation: CASSLWPDPTGGYGANVLTF. V is TRBV11-2 and J is TRBJ2-6, with 7 bases fitting TRBD2. This CDR3 contains 20 residues. The ends lost 2 bases at V and 3 bases at J; junction bases unmatched: 16. From germline, CDR1 is SGHAT and CDR2 FQNNGV.

This clonotype was detected only once. This may be a read error: a much more frequent sequence differs by one nucleotide. The CDR3 DNA reads as TGTGCCAGCAGTTACTCAGGTCGGGACGTTCAACCGAGCTCCTACAATGAGAAGTTCTTC. Encoded protein: CASSYSGRDVQPSSYNEKFF. The genes are TRBV6-2 or TRBV6-3 and TRBJ2-1; D tentatively reads TRBD1 or TRBD2 (5 bases each). The germline V gene has CDR1 MNHEY and CDR2 SVGEGT. CDR3 length: 20 residues.

The rearrangement uses TRBV28 and TRBJ2-3; 7 bases are a match to TRBD2. The V gene end was trimmed by 8 bases and the J gene end by 5 bases; junction bases not matched to a gene: 13. This CDR3 is built from 15 residues. Germline CDR1 MDHEN, CDR2 SYDVKM. CDR3 bases: TGTGCCAGCCTGGCGGGCCTAGCGGTTGGAGATACGCAGTATTTT. The encoded protein is CASLAGLAVGDTQYF.

The rearrangement links TRBV20-1 to TRBJ2-1; 10 bases match TRBD2. V lost 4 bases to trimming and J lost 0 bases; unmatched junction nucleotides: 9. This CDR3 spans 17 amino acids. Germline-derived CDR1 and CDR2 are DFQATT and SNEGSKA (reference sequence). In DNA, the CDR3 is TGCAGTGCTAAAACTAGCGGGGTGCCGAACTCCTACAATGAGCAGTTCTTC. It translates to CSAKTSGVPNSYNEQFF.

In its sample, this clonotype was seen many times. This rearrangement joins TRBV28 to TRBJ2-7; 8 nucleotides match TRBD1. Germline CDR1 reads MDHEN; CDR2 reads SYDVKM. V lost 9 bases to trimming and J lost 2 bases; unmatched junction nucleotides: 9. The length of the CDR3 is 14 residues. CDR3 DNA: TGTGCCAGAGGTCCGGGACAGGTGACCTACGAGCAGTACTTC. Translation: CARGPGQVTYEQYF.

DNA for the CDR3: TGTGCCAGCAGTCCCCAAGGGGGTTACAATGAGCAGTTCTTC. This encodes CASSPQGGYNEQFF. The gene calls are TRBV28 and TRBJ2-1, with a tentative D call TRBD1 (6 bases). The V gene lost 5 bases and the J gene lost 4 bases, with 12 bases spanning the gap. The CDR3 length is 14 residues. Germline V gene data show CDR1 as MDHEN and CDR2 as SYDVKM.

The table lists this clonotype with a few counts. The CDR3 bases are TGTGCCATCAGTGGGGGACAGGGGGCGCCGAATGAGCAGTTCTTC. Amino acids: CAISGGQGAPNEQFF. The rearrangement links TRBV10-3 to TRBJ2-1; 12 positions agree with TRBD1. Trimming cost V 4 bases and J 7 bases; bases outside gene matches: 5. CDR1 and CDR2 (germline): ENHRY, SYGVKD. The CDR3 sequence is 15 residues long.

This clonotype was seen at least ten times. The chain combines TRBV9 with TRBJ2-3; 15 bases map to TRBD2. V dropped 3 bases and J dropped 5; count of bases not matched to a gene: 1. Germline V lookup: CDR1 SGDLS, CDR2 YYNGEE. CDR3 length: 15 amino acids. The CDR3 spells CASSAGLAGGDTQYF. DNA for the CDR3: TGTGCCAGCAGCGCGGGACTAGCGGGAGGAGATACGCAGTATTTT.

This clonotype was recorded a few times. J is TRBJ2-7 and V is TRBV7-2; no clear D gene. This CDR3 spans 14 amino acids. Germline V gene lookup returns CDR1 SGHTA and CDR2 FQGNSA. Trimming cost V 8 bases and J 3 bases, with 17 bases left between them. CDR3 protein: CASRSASTVYEQYF. The CDR3 bases are TGTGCCAGCCGGTCGGCCTCAACTGTCTACGAGCAGTACTTC.

V is TRBV3-1 and J is TRBJ2-1; D not resolved. The CDR3 has 13 residues. V shed 1 base and J shed 6 bases, with 7 bases lying between them. The germline V gene encodes CDR1 LGHDT and CDR2 YNNKEL (reference sequence). CDR3 nucleotides: TGTGCCAGCAGCCAAGTAAGGCCCAATGAGCAGTTCTTC. Amino acid sequence: CASSQVRPNEQFF.

This clonotype has a count of ten or more. The rearrangement links TRBV3-1 to TRBJ2-3; no clear D. This CDR3 comprises 17 residues. Trimming took off 0 bases at V and 2 bases at J, with 15 bases between the two ends. From germline, CDR1 is LGHDT and CDR2 YNNKEL (reference sequence). This CDR3 reads CASSQDLGWGYTDTQYF. CDR3 bases: TGTGCCAGCAGCCAAGATCTCGGGTGGGGATACACAGATACGCAGTATTTT.

The CDR3 loop reads CSARDFRGGGETQYF. The DNA of the CDR3 is TGCAGTGCTAGAGATTTCAGGGGAGGGGGAGAGACCCAGTACTTC. This chain joins TRBV20-1 and TRBJ2-5, with D tentatively TRBD2 (7 bases). The V end lost 0 bases, the J end lost 4 bases, and 15 bases lay between the germline ends. This CDR3 has 15 amino acids. Per germline, CDR1 DFQATT and CDR2 SNEGSKA (reference sequence).

This clonotype was observed many times. V usage is TRBV6-1 and J usage is TRBJ2-2; D is tentatively TRBD1 or TRBD2 (5 bases each). The CDR3 is 14 amino acids. Trimming took off 6 bases at V and 7 bases at J, with 15 bases between the two ends. In germline, CDR1 is MNHNS, CDR2 SASEGT. CDR3 coding DNA: TGTGCCAGCAGCAGGGACCGCGGTGGCGGGGAGCTGTTTTTT. It encodes CASSRDRGGGELFF.

The V and J genes are TRBV7-9 and TRBJ2-7; the D is unclear. The CDR3 totals 12 residues. Germline-derived CDR1 and CDR2 are SEHNR and FQNEAQ (reference sequence). Trimming removed 5 bases at V and 4 bases at J, with 9 bases between. The CDR3 nucleotides read TGTGCCAGCAGCCACGAGGCTTACGAGCAGTACTTC. It encodes CASSHEAYEQYF.

This clonotype was observed many times. This chain uses TRBV4-3 with TRBJ2-7, with a tentative D call TRBD1 (5 bases). Germline V gene lookup returns CDR1 LGHNA and CDR2 YSLEER. The V gene lost 4 bases and the J gene lost 3 bases, with 13 bases spanning the gap. CDR3 length: 14 residues. The CDR3 loop is CASSPDTENYEQYF. DNA for the CDR3: TGCGCCAGCAGCCCGGACACCGAGAACTACGAGCAGTACTTC.

The chain carries TRBV5-6 and TRBJ2-6, with 7 bases aligning to TRBD1. This CDR3 has 21 residues. V lost 5 bases, J lost 2 bases, and 22 bases stayed unmatched. Per germline, CDR1 SGHDT and CDR2 YYEEEE. Written as DNA, the CDR3 is TGTGCCAGCAGTCATCCGGGTAAAGACAGGGCTCTTTTTCCTGGGGCCAACGTCCTGACTTTC. Translated, it gives CASSHPGKDRALFPGANVLTF.

The rearrangement links TRBV7-2 to TRBJ2-4, with a tentative D call TRBD2 (6 bases). Trimming removed 5 bases at V and 12 bases at J, with 11 bases between. This CDR3 has 11 residues. Germline V gene data show CDR1 as SGHTA and CDR2 as FQGNSA. CDR3 amino acids: CASSPGLRQYF. The CDR3 DNA reads as TGTGCCAGCAGCCCAGGACTACGTCAGTACTTC.

The V call is TRBV6-5, the J call TRBJ2-7; no clear D gene. The CDR3 sequence is 14 residues long. The V and J ends lost 0 bases and 1 base respectively, with 7 bases between them. CDR1 is MNHEY and CDR2 is SVGAGI in the germline V gene. CDR3 DNA: TGTGCCAGCAGTTACTCAGTCCGATCCTACGAGCAGTACTTC. As protein: CASSYSVRSYEQYF.

This clonotype was recorded at least ten times. The CDR3 is CSANGGGAEAFF. CDR3 sequence (DNA): TGCAGCGCGAACGGGGGGGGTGCTGAAGCTTTCTTT. This chain joins TRBV29-1 and TRBJ1-1; maybe TRBD1 (5 bases). V lost 7 bases to trimming and J lost 6 bases, with 15 bases between them. This CDR3 has 12 residues. The germline V gene encodes CDR1 SQVTM and CDR2 ANQGSEA.

This clonotype was seen a handful of times. V and J are TRBV2 and TRBJ2-3, with 7 bases fitting TRBD1. This CDR3 region has 11 residues. The germline CDR1 and CDR2 sequences are SNHLY and FYNNEI. V dropped 9 bases and J dropped 5; count of bases not matched to a gene: 2. This CDR3 is CASRQGDTQYF. CDR3 in DNA: TGTGCCAGTCGACAGGGAGATACGCAGTATTTT.

This clonotype was recorded at least ten times. The chain employs TRBV6-2 or TRBV6-3 and TRBJ2-1; 8 bases are a match to TRBD2. The CDR3 runs to 14 residues. V shed 2 bases and J 6 bases; nucleotides not matched to a gene: 3. Germline V gene sequence: CDR1 MNHEY, CDR2 SVGEGT. The CDR3 reads CASSYAGGLNEQFF. DNA for the CDR3: TGTGCCAGCAGTTACGCGGGGGGTCTCAATGAGCAGTTCTTC.

This clonotype was recorded a few times. This chain connects TRBV20-1 to TRBJ2-1, with TRBD2 matching over 9 bases. This CDR3 spans 19 amino acids. V shed 0 bases, J shed 7 bases, and the junction held 19 bases outside the gene matches. Germline CDR1 and CDR2: DFQATT and SNEGSKA (reference sequence). CDR3 coding DNA: TGCAGTGCTAGAGATCTTGCAACCTCGGACCTAGCGGGGTGGAATGAGCAGTTCTTC. Protein: CSARDLATSDLAGWNEQFF.

This clonotype was observed a handful of times. The chain recombines TRBV5-1 with TRBJ1-2; no clear D. This CDR3 spans 15 amino acids. The V gene's germline CDR1 is SGHRS and CDR2 YFSETQ. V gave up 3 bases and J gave up 4 bases, with 16 bases separating them. The CDR3 nucleotides read TGCGCCAGCAGCTCCACCTTATCCGGAGGCTATGGCTACACCTTC. Amino acid sequence: CASSSTLSGGYGYTF.

A few counts support this clonotype. The rearrangement links TRBV29-1 to TRBJ2-7; TRBD2 aligns across 8 bases. V trimming: 0 bases; J trimming: 0 bases; junction bases outside the gene matches: 4. In germline, CDR1 is SQVTM, CDR2 ANQGSEA. The CDR3 runs to 15 residues. In DNA, the CDR3 is TGCAGCGTTGAAGATTGGAGCGGGAGCTCCTACGAGCAGTACTTC. Amino acid sequence: CSVEDWSGSSYEQYF.

This clonotype occurred a few times. The chain recombines TRBV6-5 with TRBJ1-1, with D possibly being TRBD1 (5 bases). CDR1 is MNHEY, CDR2 SVGAGI, per germline. The V end was cut by 1 base, the J end by 5 bases, with 8 bases between. The CDR3 totals 13 residues. The CDR3 DNA is TGTGCCAGCAGTTACTTATCAGGGACTGAAGCTTTCTTT. Protein product: CASSYLSGTEAFF.

This clonotype was picked up a small number of times. This CDR3 reads CASSSIPLGTDTQYF. CDR3 coding DNA: TGTGCCAGCAGTTCAATCCCACTGGGGACAGATACGCAGTATTTT. This sequence joins TRBV28 and TRBJ2-3; D gene unclear. CDR1 MDHEN and CDR2 SYDVKM come from the germline V gene. V gave up 4 bases and J gave up 3 bases, with 14 bases separating them. CDR3 length equals 15 residues.

This clonotype was detected only a few times. The rearrangement joins TRBV10-3 to TRBJ2-5, with 11 bases identical to TRBD2. Germline lookup yields CDR1 ENHRY and CDR2 SYGVKD. After removal of 2 bases from V and 4 bases from J, the junction contained 6 bases not matched to a gene. The CDR3 is 16 residues long. The CDR3 DNA reads TGTGCCATCAGTGAGCTTCCCGGACTAGCGGGAGAGACCCAGTACTTC. The encoded protein is CAISELPGLAGETQYF.